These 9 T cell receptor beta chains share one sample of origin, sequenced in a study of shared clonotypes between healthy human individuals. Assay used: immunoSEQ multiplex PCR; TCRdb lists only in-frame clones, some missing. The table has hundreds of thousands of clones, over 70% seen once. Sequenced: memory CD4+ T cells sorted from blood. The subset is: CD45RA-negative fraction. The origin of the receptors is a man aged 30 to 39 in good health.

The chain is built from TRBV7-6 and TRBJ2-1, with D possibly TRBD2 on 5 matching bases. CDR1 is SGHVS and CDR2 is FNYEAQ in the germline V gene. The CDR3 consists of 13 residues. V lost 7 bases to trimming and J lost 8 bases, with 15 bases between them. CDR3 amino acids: CASTPRAGDEQFF. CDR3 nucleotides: TGTGCCAGCACCCCGAGGGCCGGGGATGAGCAGTTCTTC.

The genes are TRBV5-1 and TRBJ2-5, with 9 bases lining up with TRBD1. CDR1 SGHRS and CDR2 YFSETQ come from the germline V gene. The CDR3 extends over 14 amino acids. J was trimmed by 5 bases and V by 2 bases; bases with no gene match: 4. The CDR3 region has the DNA TGCGCCAGCAGCTTAACAGGGGGCTTGGAGACCCAGTACTTC. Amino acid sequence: CASSLTGGLETQYF.

As DNA, the CDR3 is TGCAGCGTCGCCCCGGGAAAGGGTTACGAGCAGTACTTC. Translating gives CSVAPGKGYEQYF. This sequence joins TRBV29-1 and TRBJ2-7; a weak D match, TRBD2 (5 bases). Trimming left V 6 bases short and J 4 bases short, with 16 bases between. CDR3 length equals 13 residues. Germline V gene sequence: CDR1 SQVTM, CDR2 ANQGSEA.

CDR3 residues: CASSDWASGIGDTQYF. The CDR3 DNA reads as TGTGCCAGCAGTGACTGGGCTAGCGGGATCGGAGATACGCAGTATTTT. This chain uses TRBV9 with TRBJ2-3; TRBD2 matches at 9 bases. This CDR3 has 16 residues. Germline V lookup: CDR1 SGDLS, CDR2 YYNGEE. V was pared by 5 bases and J by 5 bases, with 12 bases of the junction left unmatched.

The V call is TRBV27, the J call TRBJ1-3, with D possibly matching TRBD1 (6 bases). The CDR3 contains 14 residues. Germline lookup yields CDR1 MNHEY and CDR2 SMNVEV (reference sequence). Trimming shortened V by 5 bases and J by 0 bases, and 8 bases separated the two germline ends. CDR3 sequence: CASSTTGSGNTIYF. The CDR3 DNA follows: TGTGCCAGCAGTACGACAGGCTCTGGAAACACCATATATTTT.

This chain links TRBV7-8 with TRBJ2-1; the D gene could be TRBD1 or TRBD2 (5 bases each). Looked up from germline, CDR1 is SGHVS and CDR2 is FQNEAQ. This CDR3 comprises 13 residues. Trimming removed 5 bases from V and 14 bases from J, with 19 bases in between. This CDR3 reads CASSPRDQRTKFF. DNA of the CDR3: TGTGCCAGCAGCCCCCGGGACCAGAGAACGAAGTTCTTC.

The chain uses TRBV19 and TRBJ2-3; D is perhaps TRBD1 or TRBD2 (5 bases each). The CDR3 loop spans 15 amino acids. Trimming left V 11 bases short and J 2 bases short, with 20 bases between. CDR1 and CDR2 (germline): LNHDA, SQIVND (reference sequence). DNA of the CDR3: TGTGCCGCAGGGCCTGCGGGCACATTCACAGATACGCAGTATTTT. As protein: CAAGPAGTFTDTQYF.

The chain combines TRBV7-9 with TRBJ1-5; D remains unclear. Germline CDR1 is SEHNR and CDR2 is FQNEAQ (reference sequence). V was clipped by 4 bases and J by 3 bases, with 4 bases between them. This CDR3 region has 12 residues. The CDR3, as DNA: TGTGCCAGCAGCTCCAACAATCAGCCCCAGCATTTT. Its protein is CASSSNNQPQHF.

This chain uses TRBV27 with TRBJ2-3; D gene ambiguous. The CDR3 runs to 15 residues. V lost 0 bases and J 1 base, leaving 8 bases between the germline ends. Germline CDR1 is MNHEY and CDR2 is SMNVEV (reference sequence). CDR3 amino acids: CASSLSRARTDTQYF. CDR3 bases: TGTGCCAGCAGTTTATCTAGGGCCCGCACAGATACGCAGTATTTT.